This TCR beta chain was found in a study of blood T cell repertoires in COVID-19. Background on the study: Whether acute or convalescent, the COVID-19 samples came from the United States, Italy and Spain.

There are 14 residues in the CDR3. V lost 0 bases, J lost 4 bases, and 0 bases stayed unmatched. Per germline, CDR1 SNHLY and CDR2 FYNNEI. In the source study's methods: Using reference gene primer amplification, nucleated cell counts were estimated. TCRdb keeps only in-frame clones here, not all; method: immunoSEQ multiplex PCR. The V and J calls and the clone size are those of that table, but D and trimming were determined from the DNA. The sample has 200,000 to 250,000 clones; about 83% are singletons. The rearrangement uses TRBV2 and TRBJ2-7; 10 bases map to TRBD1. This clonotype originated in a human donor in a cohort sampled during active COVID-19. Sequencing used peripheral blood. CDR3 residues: CASSEAGQGYEQYF. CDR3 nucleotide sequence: TGTGCCAGCAGTGAAGCGGGACAGGGGTACGAGCAGTACTTC.